One sample yielded the 26 T cell receptor beta chains listed below, sequenced in a study of shared clonotypes between healthy human individuals. Here immunoSEQ multiplex PCR was the method, and the copy in TCRdb shows in-frame clones only, minus some. The sample holds some 450,000 clones, approximately 80% seen once. Sample: PBMCs. These receptors all come from a woman aged 40 to 50 in good health. Some clones in this sample may be carry-over from other donors' samples.

This chain links TRBV7-9 with TRBJ2-2, with 7 bases aligning to TRBD2. Germline V gene lookup returns CDR1 SEHNR and CDR2 FQNEAQ (reference sequence). V trimming: 5 bases; J trimming: 5 bases; junction bases outside the gene matches: 8. The CDR3 is 15 residues long. The chain's CDR3 is CASSPTSLVTGELFF. As DNA, the CDR3 is TGTGCCAGCAGCCCGACTAGCCTGGTTACCGGGGAGCTGTTTTTT.

The chain employs TRBV29-1 and TRBJ1-2; D unresolved. The CDR3 has 13 amino acids. CDR1 is SQVTM, CDR2 ANQGSEA, per germline. V gave up 4 bases and J gave up 0 bases, with 9 bases separating them. The CDR3 coding sequence is TGCAGCGTTGCAACAGCTTCTAACTATGGCTACACCTTC. Its protein product is CSVATASNYGYTF. Full variable domain (outside the CDR3, taken from reference TRBV29-1 and TRBJ1-2): SAVISQKPSRDICQRGTSLTIQCQVDSQVTMMFWYRQQPGQSLTLIATANQGSEATYESGFVIDKFPISRPNLTFSTLTVSNMSPEDSSIYLCSVATASNYGYTFGSGTRLTVV.

The CDR3 protein is CASSQGSGTGGRDTQYF. As DNA, the CDR3 is TGCGCCAGCAGCCAGGGATCGGGGACAGGGGGGAGAGATACGCAGTATTTT. The chain is built from TRBV4-1 and TRBJ2-3; 11 bases match TRBD1. CDR1 is MGHRA and CDR2 is YSYEKL in the germline V gene. Losses at the gene ends were 3 bases for V and 5 bases for J; bases not matched to a gene: 10. The CDR3 runs to 17 residues.

J is TRBJ2-5 and V is TRBV7-9, with 7 bases identical to TRBD1. CDR3 size: 16 residues. V gave up 3 bases and J gave up 3 bases; unmatched junction bases: 10. Per the germline V gene, CDR1 is SEHNR and CDR2 is FQNEAQ (reference sequence). The CDR3 bases are TGTGCCAGCAGCTTCTCTAGCAGCACAGGGGAAGAGACCCAGTACTTC. This sequence encodes CASSFSSSTGEETQYF.

This clone was observed a handful of times. This probably arose from a read error, given a far larger clone one base away. V gene TRBV6-1 combines with J gene TRBJ1-1; D unresolved. The germline V gene encodes CDR1 MNHNS and CDR2 SASEGT. CDR3 length: 13 residues. Written as DNA, the CDR3 is TGTGCCGGCAGTGCCCGGGAGAACACTGAAGCTTTCTTT. This sequence encodes CAGSARENTEAFF.

J is TRBJ1-1 and V is TRBV27; D is ambiguous. This CDR3 has 15 amino acids. Trimming pared 0 bases from V and 0 bases from J, leaving 8 bases between. CDR1 and CDR2 from the germline V gene are MNHEY and SMNVEV (reference sequence). The CDR3 region is CASSLSSFMNTEAFF. In DNA form, the CDR3 reads TGTGCCAGCAGTTTATCCTCTTTCATGAACACTGAAGCTTTCTTT.

Concerning this clone itself: Just one base apart from a much larger clone, this may be a read error. In DNA, the CDR3 is TGCGCCAGCAGCTTGAGTTCTGCGGGAGGGCCGGGCAATGAGCAGCTCTTC. It codes for CASSLSSAGGPGNEQLF. This chain links TRBV5-1 with TRBJ2-1, with 9 bases matching TRBD2. This CDR3 comprises 17 residues. Germline CDR1 is SGHRS and CDR2 is YFSETQ.

This clone was counted a few times. A far larger clone is just one base off, so this is likely a read error. The rearrangement links TRBV28 to TRBJ2-2; D might be TRBD2 (6 bases). CDR3 size: 14 residues. Germline CDR1 and CDR2: MDHEN and SYDVKM. The CDR3 protein is CASRDSRNTGGLFF. CDR3 nucleotides: TGTGCCAGCAGGGACTCCAGGAACACCGGGGGGCTGTTTTTT.

A single count supports this clone. This may arise from a read error, as a much more abundant clone is one base away. This rearrangement joins TRBV5-4 to TRBJ1-2; 10 positions match TRBD1. Germline assignment: CDR1 SGHNT and CDR2 YYREEE (reference sequence). With 0 bases clipped from V and 7 bases from J, the junction kept 12 bases outside the gene matches. This CDR3 has 17 amino acids. The CDR3 sequence: CASSLDTRDRGWSGYTF. DNA for the CDR3: TGTGCCAGCAGCTTGGACACCCGGGACAGGGGATGGAGTGGCTACACCTTC.

The genes are TRBV25-1 and TRBJ1-1; D unresolved. V was cut by 6 bases and J by 5 bases, with 10 bases left in between. CDR3 length: 12 residues. CDR1 is MGHDK, CDR2 SYGVNS, per germline. The CDR3 is CASSRRGTEAFF. The CDR3 DNA reads TGTGCCAGCAGCAGGCGGGGAACTGAAGCTTTCTTT. The whole variable domain, remainder taken from reference TRBV25-1 and TRBJ1-1, is EADIYQTPRYLVIGTGKKITLECSQTMGHDKMYWYQQDPGMELHLIHYSYGVNSTEKGDLSSESTVSRIRTEHFPLTLESARPSHTSQYLCASSRRGTEAFFGQGTRLTVV.

The gene calls are TRBV9 and TRBJ1-2, with D possibly TRBD1 on 6 matching bases. CDR1 is SGDLS, CDR2 YYNGEE, per germline. The ends were cut back, 4 bases at V and 2 bases at J, with 9 bases in the middle. The CDR3 has 13 amino acids. Here the CDR3 reads CASSWGGNYGYTF. The CDR3 DNA is TGTGCCAGCAGCTGGGGGGGCAACTATGGCTACACCTTC.

V usage is TRBV28 and J usage is TRBJ2-7, with TRBD1 identical over 8 bases. CDR1 is MDHEN and CDR2 is SYDVKM in the germline V gene. V lost 5 bases, J lost 6 bases, and 3 bases stayed unmatched. CDR3 size: 12 residues. The CDR3 coding sequence is TGTGCCAGCAGTGGCAGGGGGCGCGAGCAGTACTTC. Amino acids: CASSGRGREQYF. The variable domain in full, completed from reference TRBV28 and TRBJ2-7, reads DVKVTQSSRYLVKRTGEKVFLECVQDMDHENMFWYRQDPGLGLRLIYFSYDVKMKEKGDIPEGYSVSREKKERFSLILESASTNQTSMYLCASSGRGREQYFGPGTRLTVT.

The chain carries TRBV30 and TRBJ2-3; TRBD2 is a possible D gene (6 bases). The germline gives CDR1 GTSNPN, CDR2 SVGIG (reference sequence). This CDR3 spans 14 amino acids. The CDR3 DNA follows: TGTGCGAGCACCTTCGGAGGGAGGACAGATACGCAGTATTTT. Protein product: CASTFGGRTDTQYF. Complete variable domain (other parts from reference TRBV30 and TRBJ2-3): SQTIHQWPATLVQPVGSPLSLECTVEGTSNPNLYWYRQAAGRGLQLLFYSVGIGQISSEVPQNLSASRPQDRQFILSSKKLLLSDSGFYLCASTFGGRTDTQYFGPGTRLTVL.

This clone was detected a few times. The J gene is TRBJ2-5, the V gene TRBV28, with 13 bases fitting TRBD2. The J call may be in error: the DNA end matches TRBJ2-7 better. This CDR3 spans 17 amino acids. Germline loops: CDR1 MDHEN, CDR2 SYDVKM. For the CDR3, the DNA is TGTGCCAGCAGTGGGGTCGGGACTAGCGGGACTACTAACGAGCAGTACTTC. This gives the protein CASSGVGTSGTTNEQYF.

Turning to this clone: A far larger clone is off by one base, so a read error is likely. The chain recombines TRBV30 with TRBJ1-1; D unclear. The CDR3 is 11 amino acids. Germline lookup yields CDR1 GTSNPN and CDR2 SVGIG (reference sequence). The CDR3 coding sequence is TGTGCCTGGATTACTTACACTGAAGCTTCCTTT. The encoded protein is CAWITYTEASF. Full variable domain (rest looked up from reference TRBV30 and TRBJ1-1): SQTIHQWPATLVQPVGSPLSLECTVEGTSNPNLYWYRQAAGRGLQLLFYSVGIGQISSEVPQNLSASRPQDRQFILSSKKLLLSDSGFYLCAWITYTEASFGQGTRLTVV.

The CDR3 reads CASSAVGGVGLYEQYF. In DNA, the CDR3 is TGTGCCAGCAGCGCAGTGGGTGGGGTTGGTCTCTACGAGCAGTACTTC. The chain recombines TRBV9 with TRBJ2-7; D ambiguous. The CDR3 contains 16 residues. Germline V lookup: CDR1 SGDLS, CDR2 YYNGEE. V lost 3 bases and J lost 3, with 19 bases in between.

The chain uses TRBV27 and TRBJ2-2; weak D call: TRBD1 (6 bases). Between the trimmed V and J ends, which lost 0 bases and 4 bases, there was a span of 9 bases. The germline CDR1 and CDR2 sequences are MNHEY and SMNVEV (reference sequence). CDR3 length: 15 amino acids. The CDR3 spells CASSLSGQTTGELFF. As DNA, the CDR3 is TGTGCCAGCAGTTTATCAGGACAGACCACCGGGGAGCTGTTTTTT.

V usage is TRBV28 and J usage is TRBJ2-5, with 14 bases fitting TRBD2. Trimming took 3 bases from V and 9 from J; bases not matched to a gene: 21. Germline CDR1 reads MDHEN; CDR2 reads SYDVKM. This CDR3 is 20 amino acids long. CDR3 in amino acids: CASSFVGGGLAGEARVAQYF. The DNA for the CDR3 is TGTGCCAGCAGTTTTGTTGGGGGGGGACTAGCGGGAGAGGCCAGGGTGGCCCAGTACTTC.

With respect to this clone: This likely reflects a read error, since a far larger clone is one base away. This CDR3 is also generated by other DNA sequences in the sample. The DNA for the CDR3 is TGCAGCGCCCTGAGGGGGACAGCCCTGGACGAGCAGTACTTC. It encodes CSALRGTALDEQYF. The V call is TRBV29-1, the J call TRBJ2-5; 7 nucleotides match TRBD1. TRBJ2-7 explains the end of the DNA better; the J call may be wrong. The germline CDR1 and CDR2 sequences are SQVTM and ANQGSEA. The CDR3 sequence is 14 residues long.

This sequence joins TRBV5-6 and TRBJ1-1, with unresolved D. Germline V gives CDR1 SGHDT, CDR2 YYEEEE. Trimming left V 1 base short and J 1 base short, with 11 bases between. The CDR3 extends over 15 amino acids. The CDR3 DNA reads as TGTGCCAGCAGCTTGTTAAGAGACCGGAACACTGAAGCTTTCTTT. Protein product: CASSLLRDRNTEAFF.

The rearrangement links TRBV2 to TRBJ2-5; either TRBD1 or TRBD2 may fit D (6 bases each). The CDR3 totals 14 residues. Trimming stripped 1 base from V and 4 bases from J, with 10 bases between. CDR1 is SNHLY and CDR2 is FYNNEI in the germline V gene. This chain's CDR3 is CASSEEGGGETQYF. The CDR3 DNA is TGTGCCAGCAGTGAAGAAGGAGGGGGAGAGACCCAGTACTTC. Full variable domain (remainder filled in from reference TRBV2 and TRBJ2-5): EPEVTQTPSHQVTQMGQEVILRCVPISNHLYFYWYRQILGQKVEFLVSFYNNEISEKSEIFDDQFSVERPDGSNFTLKIRSTKLEDSAMYFCASSEEGGGETQYFGPGTRLLVL.

For this clone: A read error is possible here, since a much larger clone lies one base away. The genes are TRBV7-8 and TRBJ2-1, with D perhaps being TRBD1 or TRBD2 (6 bases each). The CDR3 length is 18 residues. V was clipped by 5 bases and J by 6 bases, with 26 bases between them. Germline CDR1 reads SGHVS; CDR2 reads FQNEAQ. In nucleotides, the CDR3 is TGTGCCAGCAGCCCCAGCGCGACTAGGGGGTTTGGCTGCAATGAGCAGTTCTTC. Translating gives CASSPSATRGFGCNEQFF.

Remarks on this clone: This sample also contains other DNA sequences that code for the same CDR3. This chain links TRBV30 with TRBJ1-2; no firm D call. The CDR3 runs 14 residues. The V gene's germline CDR1 is GTSNPN and CDR2 SVGIG (reference sequence). With 0 bases removed from V and 2 bases from J, the gap between germline ends came to 10 bases. In nucleotides, the CDR3 is TGTGCCTGGAGTGTACTTGGTCGGAACTATGGCTACACCTTC. Translating gives CAWSVLGRNYGYTF.

The chain joins TRBV15 to TRBJ2-6, with 7 bases identical to TRBD1. V trimming: 6 bases; J trimming: 4 bases; junction bases outside the gene matches: 9. Germline V lookup: CDR1 LNHNV, CDR2 YYDKDF (reference sequence). The length of the CDR3 is 16 residues. CDR3 in DNA: TGTGCCACCAGACCACCAGGGGGTGCCGGGGCCAACGTCCTGACTTTC. Encoded protein: CATRPPGGAGANVLTF.

The table lists this clone with a few counts. The chain recombines TRBV19 with TRBJ2-1, with 12 bases aligning to TRBD2. Germline lookup yields CDR1 LNHDA and CDR2 SQIVND (reference sequence). This CDR3 comprises 16 residues. The ends lost 5 bases at V and 6 bases at J; junction bases unmatched: 8. The CDR3 loop is CASSASLAGGRNEQFF. For the CDR3, the DNA is TGTGCCAGTAGTGCAAGCCTAGCGGGAGGGCGCAATGAGCAGTTCTTC.

V and J are TRBV28 and TRBJ2-5; D is ambiguous. Trimming removed 4 bases from V and 5 bases from J, with 8 bases in between. The CDR3 runs 12 residues. The germline gives CDR1 MDHEN, CDR2 SYDVKM. CDR3 DNA: TGTGCCAGCAGTTCTGAATGGGAGACCCAGTACTTC. Translation: CASSSEWETQYF.